This T cell receptor (beta chain) derives from a study of blood T cell repertoires in COVID-19 (dated by TCRdb to 2020 to 2022). For context, the study as a whole: The collaborator samples originated in the United States, Italy and Spain and spanned the acute and convalescent phases of COVID-19. The material from the prospective study consisted of cDNA or gDNA derived from T cells, B-cell-depleted T cells, or PBMCs. The repertoires were released in a freely available public database intended as a resource for research on the immune response to SARS-CoV-2. The dataset comprised deeply sampled blood TCRbeta repertoires from subjects exposed to, actively infected with, or recovered from COVID-19. The samples were drawn from two sources: the first 160 participants of the ongoing ImmuneRACE study, and over 950 subjects contributed by 6 global collaborators. Sample metadata almost always included a de-identified subject ID, COVID-19 status, age in years and sex. Where available, HLA class I and class II types were taken from metadata supplied by the sample provider and were not determined by assay-based typing. Summary of the overall study and its limitations: How much clinical and demographic metadata was included differed by source and by participant, and the metadata was provided uncurated.

On this clone itself: Its specific antigen is unknown. Nothing much larger sits one base from this clone, and base qualities are not available.

The CDR3 runs 16 amino acids, cysteine and phenylalanine included. Only CDR3 DNA remains: 48 bases, in frame from the first base. CDR1 is given as MNHNS and CDR2 as SASEGT, both from the germline V gene. Trimming removed 0 bases from V and 1 base from J; the gene matches leave 4 bases unexplained. Each collaborating institution followed its own protocols to collect whole blood in K2EDTA tubes. For TCRbeta analysis, collaborators shipped samples in one of three forms: frozen whole blood, isolated PBMCs, or DNA extracted from either of those sample types. The immunoSEQ Assay, a bias-controlled multiplex PCR, was used to amplify TCRbeta CDR3 regions from genomic DNA. The authors processed their data as follows. Nucleated cell counts per sample were estimated from amplification of reference gene primers within the assay. To quantify the absolute abundance of each unique TCRbeta CDR3 rearrangement, sequence reads were collapsed and filtered. For each sample, productive Simpson clonality was calculated by taking the square root of Simpson's diversity index across productive rearrangements. Here the immuneACCESS table is served through TCRdb, limited to in-frame sequences with V and J called. Missing clones are a known gap in these copies; in checked studies unresolved V genes cover under half, and the rest lacks a known reason. D and trimming were read from the DNA, whereas the V and J calls and clone size are those reported in that table. For this sample there are about 240,000 clones; 70% to 90% appear just once. Clones ranked in the top ten supply about 4% of the sample.

Recombination connected TRBV6-1 to TRBJ2-7, and TRBD1 aligns with 9 junction nucleotides. The sequence came from a man aged 50-59 years with acute or convalescent COVID-19. Sequencing was carried out using peripheral blood. CDR3 loop: CASSEAGTGRSYEQYF. In nucleotide form, the sequence is TGTGCCAGCAGTGAAGCGGGGACAGGGAGATCCTACGAGCAGTACTTC.